Given below is one T cell receptor beta chain in context. Every donor was a Caucasian adult from Nashville, Tennessee. V lost 5 bases and J lost 0, with 7 bases in between. The germline V gene has CDR1 SGHNT and CDR2 YENEEA. The CDR3 is 13 residues long. These data are taken from a study of shared clonotypes between healthy human individuals. Unsorted PBMC contributed 250 to 300 ng DNA, tens of thousands of T cell genomes, to each replicate PCR. The method was immunoSEQ multiplex PCR; TCRdb's version includes in-frame clones alone and lacks a portion of them. The table has hundreds of thousands of clones, 70% to 80% seen once.

V and J are TRBV11-3 and TRBJ1-1; perhaps TRBD1 as D (5 bases). The TCR sequence derives from a woman aged 40 to 50 in good health. Some clones in this sample may be carry-over from other donors' samples. Sequences were obtained from PBMCs. The DNA of the CDR3 is TGTGCCAGCAGCCCGACAGTGAACACTGAAGCTTTCTTT. It specifies CASSPTVNTEAFF. Looking up the rest from reference TRBV11-3 and TRBJ1-1 gives the full variable domain: EAGVVQSPRYKIIEKKQPVAFWCNPISGHNTLYWYLQNLGQGPELLIRYENEEAVDDSQLPKDRFSAERLKGVDSTLKIQPAELGDSAVYLCASSPTVNTEAFFGQGTRLTVV.